A single sample gave rise to the 31 T cell receptor beta chains below, sequenced in a study of T-cell memory formation after mild COVID-19 (dated by TCRdb to the early 2020s). Receptor amplification or capture employed 5' RACE. Sequencing was performed on an Illumina NovaSeq 6000. TCRdb took the public reads, trimmed them with fastp at Q25, ran MiXCR for clone calling and kept in-frame beta chains. Every entry covers one CDR3 protein and lists the most common genes and DNA from its rows. This sample holds about 610,000 distinct CDR3 sequences; 17% were observed only once. 8.1% of the sample is taken by the ten largest. Material: PBMCs or a T cell subset sorted from them (not recorded which). These receptors were collected from an adult woman who had mild COVID-19 (a few samples of this study predate the infection). The sample titles of this study are shuffled in the database, so cell type and time point are left out; the donor was told from shared clones.

This clonotype was seen ten or more times. This sequence joins TRBV5-1 and TRBJ2-1; D may match TRBD1 or TRBD2 (5 bases each). Trimming left V 3 bases short and J 7 bases short, with 23 bases between. Per germline, CDR1 SGHRS and CDR2 YFSETQ. The CDR3 is 17 amino acids. The DNA for the CDR3 is TGCGCCAGCAGCTCACCGCCCGGGACCGACGCCTCTAATGAGCAGTTCTTC. Protein sequence: CASSSPPGTDASNEQFF.

In this sample, this clonotype turned up many times. J is TRBJ1-1 and V is TRBV20-1, with 8 bases aligning to TRBD1. This CDR3 has 14 residues. Germline V gene sequence: CDR1 DFQATT, CDR2 SNEGSKA (reference sequence). Trimming at V came to 5 bases and at J to 10 bases, leaving 15 bases not matched to a gene. The CDR3 loop reads CSALTTGTGYRAFF. CDR3 DNA: TGCAGTGCTCTAACAACCGGGACAGGTTACAGAGCTTTCTTT.

This clonotype has at least ten counts. V and J are TRBV29-1 and TRBJ2-5; D might be TRBD1 (6 bases). Trimming removed 4 bases from V and 4 bases from J, with 10 bases in between. This CDR3 has 12 residues. Per the germline V gene, CDR1 is SQVTM and CDR2 is ANQGSEA. CDR3 sequence: CSVGTVGETQYF. CDR3 sequence (DNA): TGCAGCGTTGGGACAGTGGGAGAGACCCAGTACTTC.

This clonotype was detected only once. The CDR3 sequence: CAWAFRLNTEAFF. The CDR3, as DNA: TGTGCCTGGGCCTTTCGGTTGAACACTGAAGCTTTCTTT. The chain employs TRBV30 and TRBJ1-1; no firm D call. The V end was cut by 5 bases, the J end by 0 bases, with 10 bases between. Germline-derived CDR1 and CDR2 are GTSNPN and SVGIG (reference sequence). This CDR3 spans 13 amino acids.

This clonotype was seen a handful of times. CDR3 sequence (DNA): TGTGCCAGCAGTGATCAACAAGGACAGGGAAACTATGGCTACACCTTC. Its translation is CASSDQQGQGNYGYTF. The gene calls are TRBV12-3 or TRBV12-4 and TRBJ1-2; 8 bases map to TRBD1. This CDR3 contains 16 residues. Trimming took 5 bases from V and 2 from J; bases not matched to a gene: 10.

The table lists this clonotype with a few counts. The chain recombines TRBV7-8 with TRBJ2-5; D is undetermined. Germline CDR1 SGHVS, CDR2 FQNEAQ. The CDR3 runs to 15 residues. Between the trimmed V and J ends, which lost 5 bases and 5 bases, there was a span of 18 bases. This CDR3 is CASSRFLAVGETQYF. In DNA, the CDR3 is TGTGCCAGCAGCCGATTTTTGGCGGTCGGGGAGACCCAGTACTTC.

This clonotype has a handful of counts. The V call is TRBV6-5, the J call TRBJ1-2, with TRBD1 matching over 7 bases. V gave up 8 bases and J gave up 2 bases; unmatched junction bases: 5. CDR1 is MNHEY and CDR2 is SVGAGI in the germline V gene. CDR3 size: 13 residues. This CDR3 reads CASRQTGNYGYTF. DNA for the CDR3: TGTGCCAGCCGACAGACAGGGAACTATGGCTACACCTTC.

The rearrangement links TRBV24-1 to TRBJ1-5; D is ambiguous. Germline CDR1 and CDR2: KGHDR and SFDVKD. Trimming stripped 4 bases from V and 4 bases from J, with 4 bases between. The CDR3 runs to 12 residues. The CDR3 DNA is TGTGCCACCAGTGACCCAAATCAGCCCCAGCATTTT. This codes for CATSDPNQPQHF.

A few counts support this clonotype. V usage is TRBV9 and J usage is TRBJ1-2, with unresolved D. The germline V gene encodes CDR1 SGDLS and CDR2 YYNGEE. Trimming shortened V by 2 bases and J by 4 bases, and 15 bases separated the two germline ends. The CDR3 totals 15 residues. CDR3 residues: CASSVTPGPGYGYTF. CDR3 bases: TGTGCCAGCAGCGTGACCCCCGGTCCAGGCTATGGCTACACCTTC.

This clonotype was counted only a few times. This chain uses TRBV25-1 with TRBJ2-1, with D uncertain. Trimming took off 4 bases at V and 0 bases at J, with 13 bases between the two ends. This CDR3 is built from 16 residues. Germline loops: CDR1 MGHDK, CDR2 SYGVNS. CDR3 in DNA: TGTGCCAGCAGTGCAAAAGCCGAGCCCTCCTACAATGAGCAGTTCTTC. This codes for CASSAKAEPSYNEQFF.

This clonotype was picked up a small number of times. The gene calls are TRBV9 and TRBJ2-3; 7 positions match TRBD2. The CDR3 spans 15 residues. The J segment lost 2 bases and the V segment lost 0 bases, leaving 3 bases of the junction unmatched. CDR1 SGDLS and CDR2 YYNGEE come from the germline V gene. CDR3 residues: CASSVDGGNTDTQYF. CDR3 in DNA: TGTGCCAGCAGCGTAGACGGGGGGAACACAGATACGCAGTATTTT.

This clonotype appeared a few times. The chain carries TRBV12-3 or TRBV12-4 and TRBJ2-1; 8 bases match TRBD2. The CDR3 loop spans 15 amino acids. V was clipped by 6 bases and J by 8 bases; unmatched bases: 12. The CDR3 nucleotides are TGTGCCAGCAGACTGAGGAGCGGGAGAGGTGATGAGCAGTTCTTC. Its translation: CASRLRSGRGDEQFF.

This rearrangement joins TRBV4-2 to TRBJ2-4; 8 bases match TRBD2. Germline CDR1 is LGHNA and CDR2 is YNFKEQ. With V trimmed by 0 bases and J by 1 base, 14 bases remained unmatched. The CDR3 length is 20 residues. CDR3 protein: CASSQDRSGLGRVAKNIQYF. In nucleotides, the CDR3 is TGTGCCAGCAGCCAAGATCGTTCGGGACTCGGGAGGGTGGCCAAAAACATTCAGTACTTC.

The rearrangement uses TRBV7-2 and TRBJ2-4, with 10 positions matching TRBD2. Germline assignment: CDR1 SGHTA and CDR2 FQGNSA. The CDR3 has 16 residues. The ends lost 4 bases at V and 7 bases at J; junction bases unmatched: 10. The CDR3 DNA follows: TGTGCCAGCAGCTCGGGGAATCTAGCGGGAGACAACATTCAGTACTTC. This gives the protein CASSSGNLAGDNIQYF.

This sequence joins TRBV6-2 or TRBV6-3 and TRBJ2-1; a possible D gene is TRBD1 (5 bases). CDR1 and CDR2 from the germline V gene are MNHEY and SVGEGT. The V and J ends lost 10 bases and 12 bases respectively, with 22 bases between them. This CDR3 is built from 13 residues. Written as DNA, the CDR3 is TGTGCCATCAGCTCCCTGAAACAGCAGGGGCAGTTCTTC. Protein product: CAISSLKQQGQFF.

This chain links TRBV20-1 with TRBJ1-2; D is ambiguous. The CDR3 length is 13 residues. CDR1 and CDR2 from the germline V gene are DFQATT and SNEGSKA (reference sequence). V was pared by 4 bases and J by 4 bases, with 13 bases between. The DNA of the CDR3 is TGCAGTGCTACAGACCGGGGTGGCTATGGCTACACCTTC. It yields the protein CSATDRGGYGYTF.

This clonotype occurred a few times. V and J are TRBV2 and TRBJ2-5, with 13 bases that match TRBD2. CDR1 is SNHLY, CDR2 FYNNEI, per germline. CDR3 length: 16 amino acids. J was trimmed by 3 bases and V by 6 bases; bases with no gene match: 7. In DNA form, the CDR3 reads TGTGCCAGCAGCCAAGGACTAGCGGGAGTGGAAGAGACCCAGTACTTC. Translated, it gives CASSQGLAGVEETQYF.

The V call is TRBV24-1, the J call TRBJ1-2; the match to TRBD1 covers 7 bases. Germline V lookup: CDR1 KGHDR, CDR2 SFDVKD. The CDR3 covers 15 residues. The V and J ends lost 3 bases and 5 bases, in that order; junction bases with no gene match: 8. The CDR3 nucleotides are TGTGCCACCAGTGATCCGTCACAGGGGAGGTATGGCTACACCTTC. Protein product: CATSDPSQGRYGYTF.

This clonotype was counted only a few times. The rearrangement joins TRBV6-5 to TRBJ1-2, with D possibly TRBD1 on 5 matching bases. The germline CDR1 and CDR2 sequences are MNHEY and SVGAGI. The CDR3 totals 13 residues. Trimming left V 2 bases short and J 7 bases short, with 11 bases between. CDR3 in amino acids: CASSYGGGVGYTF. In nucleotides, the CDR3 is TGTGCCAGCAGTTACGGTGGGGGTGTTGGCTACACCTTC.

This clonotype was detected only a few times. The gene calls are TRBV16 and TRBJ2-7, with D unclear. V shed 3 bases and J shed 5 bases, with 14 bases lying between them. This CDR3 comprises 14 residues. Germline V gene data show CDR1 as KGHSY and CDR2 as FQNENV. For the CDR3, the DNA is TGTGCCAGCAGCCAGCGGCTGGCTCAAGACGAGCAGTACTTC. It is translated as CASSQRLAQDEQYF.

The chain links TRBV20-1 to TRBJ1-1; TRBD1 agrees at 7 bases. CDR1 and CDR2 from the germline V gene are DFQATT and SNEGSKA (reference sequence). The ends lost 6 bases at V and 4 bases at J; junction bases unmatched: 17. This CDR3 comprises 16 residues. Here the CDR3 DNA reads TGCAGTGCAAAACTTACAGGGGACGGTTGCTGCACTGAAGCTTTCTTT. Its translation is CSAKLTGDGCCTEAFF.

The chain links TRBV12-3 or TRBV12-4 to TRBJ1-6, with D possibly TRBD1 on 6 matching bases. CDR3 size: 20 residues. V was trimmed by 4 bases and J by 0 bases, leaving 22 bases between them. CDR3 in amino acids: CASSYVWGAGATSYNSPLHF. The DNA for the CDR3 is TGTGCCAGCAGTTATGTTTGGGGGGCAGGGGCGACCTCCTATAATTCACCCCTCCACTTT.

This chain uses TRBV18 with TRBJ2-7, with 12 bases identical to TRBD2. Germline V gives CDR1 KGHSH, CDR2 LQKENI. The CDR3 runs 16 residues. V was clipped by 3 bases and J by 10 bases; unmatched bases: 13. The CDR3 protein is CASSPSTSGSGGFQYF. The CDR3 coding sequence is TGTGCCAGCTCACCTTCGACTAGCGGGAGTGGTGGGTTCCAGTACTTC.

This clonotype was picked up a small number of times. The chain is built from TRBV18 and TRBJ1-5, with 8 bases lining up with TRBD1. V was clipped by 4 bases and J by 6 bases; unmatched bases: 8. Germline V gives CDR1 KGHSH, CDR2 LQKENI. The CDR3 contains 15 residues. This CDR3 is CASSRSRTGSQPQHF. CDR3 nucleotide sequence: TGTGCCAGCTCACGTTCCCGGACAGGGTCTCAGCCCCAGCATTTT.

This chain connects TRBV9 to TRBJ1-2; 8 bases line up with TRBD1. Germline V lookup: CDR1 SGDLS, CDR2 YYNGEE. There are 13 residues in the CDR3. V trimming: 3 bases; J trimming: 9 bases; junction bases outside the gene matches: 7. Written as DNA, the CDR3 is TGTGCCAGCAGCGGAGGACAGGGAGTCAGCTACACCTTC. Residues: CASSGGQGVSYTF.

This chain joins TRBV12-3 or TRBV12-4 and TRBJ1-1; 10 bases line up with TRBD1. Trimming removed 4 bases from V and 1 base from J; junction bases left unmatched: 6. The CDR3 contains 16 residues. CDR3 DNA sequence: TGTGCCAGCAGTTGGGACAGGGGTAGATCGAACACTGAAGCTTTCTTT. This translates into CASSWDRGRSNTEAFF.

V is TRBV5-6 and J is TRBJ1-6, with D perhaps matching TRBD1 (5 bases). V was cut by 4 bases and J by 9 bases, with 17 bases left in between. The CDR3 totals 15 residues. Germline V gives CDR1 SGHDT, CDR2 YYEEEE. CDR3 protein: CASSLRQGSSSPLHF. In nucleotides, the CDR3 is TGTGCCAGCAGCCTCAGGCAGGGTTCGAGTTCACCCCTCCACTTT.

This rearrangement joins TRBV6-5 to TRBJ2-7, with TRBD1 identical over 9 bases. The CDR3 is made up of 18 amino acids. J lost 0 bases, V lost 0 bases, and 9 bases had no gene match. Germline V CDR1 and CDR2: MNHEY, SVGAGI. CDR3 region: CASSYSDGGTGSSYEQYF. The CDR3 DNA reads as TGTGCCAGCAGTTACTCGGACGGGGGGACAGGGAGCTCCTACGAGCAGTACTTC.

This clonotype was seen a few times. V is TRBV6-2 or TRBV6-3 and J is TRBJ2-1; weak D call: TRBD2 (6 bases). CDR1 is MNHEY and CDR2 is SVGEGT in the germline V gene. Between the trimmed V and J ends, which lost 6 bases and 7 bases, there was a span of 13 bases. This CDR3 is built from 13 residues. The CDR3 DNA reads TGTGCCAGCAGGGGGTCCGCGGGAAATGAGCAGTTCTTC. This codes for CASRGSAGNEQFF.

This clonotype was observed many times. The chain combines TRBV7-9 with TRBJ1-1; no clear D. Germline assignment: CDR1 SEHNR and CDR2 FQNEAQ (reference sequence). The CDR3 has 14 residues. Between the trimmed V and J ends, which lost 5 bases and 4 bases, there was a span of 14 bases. CDR3 coding DNA: TGTGCCAGCAGCCCCGCTGTGGTGGGCACTGAAGCTTTCTTT. Its protein is CASSPAVVGTEAFF. Together with reference TRBV7-9 and TRBJ1-1, the CDR3 gives the full variable domain: DTGVSQNPRHKITKRGQNVTFRCDPISEHNRLYWYRQTLGQGPEFLTYFQNEAQLEKSRLLSDRFSAERPKGSFSTLEIQRTEQGDSAMYLCASSPAVVGTEAFFGQGTRLTVV.

This clonotype was counted between two and nine times. The rearrangement joins TRBV9 to TRBJ1-2, with 7 bases identical to TRBD1. In germline, CDR1 is SGDLS, CDR2 YYNGEE. V lost 6 bases to trimming and J lost 4 bases; unmatched junction nucleotides: 6. The CDR3 length is 13 residues. The CDR3 loop is CASNRGSGYGYTF. In DNA, the CDR3 is TGTGCCAGCAACAGGGGCTCGGGCTATGGCTACACCTTC.